The present T cell receptor beta chain was sequenced within a study of blood T cell repertoires in COVID-19. For the study at large: PBMCs, B-cell-depleted T cells, or T cells provided the cDNA or gDNA that made up the material.

This clone was recorded at least ten times. Looked up from germline, CDR1 is LNHNV and CDR2 is YYDKDF (reference sequence). The CDR3 is made up of 14 amino acids. Trimming took 3 bases from V and 3 from J, leaving 10 bases between them. Per the authors' pipeline: Quantification of nucleated cells was approximated via reference gene primer amplification. Assay: immunoSEQ multiplex PCR; the TCRdb copy retains only in-frame clones and omits some. For V, J and clone size, that table is used; D and trimming come from the DNA. The sample includes 85,000 to 95,000 clones, 60% to 80% of them seen just once. The source of this sequence is a woman aged 80 or older with acute or convalescent COVID-19. Sequencing input: peripheral blood. V usage is TRBV15 and J usage is TRBJ2-3, with D tentatively TRBD1 (7 bases). In nucleotides, the CDR3 is TGTGCCACCAGCAGCCAGGGGGGAACAGATACGCAGTATTTT. It specifies CATSSQGGTDTQYF.